The present entry profiles one T cell receptor beta chain with its context. The antigen is not known. This record belongs to a study of cytomegalovirus exposure and HLA in healthy donors. V was cut by 2 bases and J by 2 bases, with 16 bases left in between. CDR1 LNHDA and CDR2 SQIVND come from the germline V gene (reference sequence). The CDR3 is 17 amino acids. The PCR made use of 60 Vbeta and 13 Jbeta primers. Produced via immunoSEQ multiplex PCR; TCRdb's table is partial and in-frame only. Its table lists approximately 80,000 clones. Study conclusions and caveats: Later work showed greater clonal expansion in HLA-associated TCR beta chains than in equally common others.

The receptor was derived from a woman aged 25 to 39 in good health and CMV-seronegative. Sequencing was carried out using PBMCs. This chain links TRBV19 with TRBJ1-5, with D possibly being TRBD1 (5 bases). The DNA for the CDR3 is TGTGCCAGTAGTATATTAGGAGGCGGGGGTGGCAATCAGCCCCAGCATTTT. It encodes CASSILGGGGGNQPQHF.